In its sample, the clone carrying this T cell receptor beta chain was seen many times. Its matching antigen is unknown. The read terminates 3 residues ahead of where the CDR3 ends, so the germline J gene completes it. Patients and controls were mostly of Caucasian heritage. Sequencing was performed with immunoSEQ multiplex PCR; in TCRdb, only in-frame clones are kept and a portion is missing. Sampling found about 40,000 clones, none seen once. The record originates from a study of T cell clonality in common variable immunodeficiency. The study's findings and limits: Compared with controls, CVID subjects had fewer shared TCRbeta clones. T cell subpopulation sequencing would be needed to explain CVID clonality. Patient heterogeneity in the CVID cohort limited correlations between repertoire features and clinical complications.

Germline V gene sequence: CDR1 GTSNPN, CDR2 SVGIG (reference sequence). This CDR3 contains 14 residues. Between the trimmed V and J ends, which lost 6 bases and 0 bases, there was a span of 14 bases. The sample consisted of peripheral blood mononuclear cells. The gene calls are TRBV30 and TRBJ1-1; perhaps TRBD1 as D (5 bases). This clonotype originated in a person aged 18-70 years in good health. CDR3 DNA (partial): TGTGCCTGTGGTACCCAGGGAGTGAACACTGAA. Amino acids: CACGTQGVNTE. The CDR3 in its entirety is CACGTQGVNTEAFF.